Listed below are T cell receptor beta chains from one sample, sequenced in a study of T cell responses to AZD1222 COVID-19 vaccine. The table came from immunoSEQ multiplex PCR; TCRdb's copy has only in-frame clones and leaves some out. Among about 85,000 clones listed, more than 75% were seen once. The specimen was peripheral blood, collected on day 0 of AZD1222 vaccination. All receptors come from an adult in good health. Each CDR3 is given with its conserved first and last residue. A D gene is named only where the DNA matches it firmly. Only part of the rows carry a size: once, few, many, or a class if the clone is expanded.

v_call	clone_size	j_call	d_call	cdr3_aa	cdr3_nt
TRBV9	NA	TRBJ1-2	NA	CASSVAGLGYTF	TGTGCCAGCAGCGTAGCCGGGTTGGGCTACACCTTC
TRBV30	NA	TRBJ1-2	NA	CAWSTGNYGYTF	TGTGCCTGGAGTACGGGAAACTATGGCTACACCTTC
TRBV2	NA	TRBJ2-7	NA	CASSGSIYEQYF	TGTGCCAGCAGCGGTTCCATCTACGAGCAGTACTTC
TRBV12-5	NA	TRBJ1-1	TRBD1	CASGLGPGTGADTEAFF	TGTGCTAGTGGTTTGGGTCCCGGGACAGGAGCGGACACTGAAGCTTTCTTT
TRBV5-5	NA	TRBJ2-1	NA	CASSLTGALYNEQFF	TGTGCCAGCAGCCTTACCGGGGCCTTATACAATGAGCAGTTCTTC
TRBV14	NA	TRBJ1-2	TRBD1	CASSERTGGLSGYTF	TGTGCCAGCAGCGAAAGGACAGGGGGACTCTCTGGCTACACCTTC
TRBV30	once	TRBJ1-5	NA	CAWSAPGAGQPQHF	TGTGCCTGGAGTGCCCCGGGGGCAGGACAGCCCCAGCATTTT
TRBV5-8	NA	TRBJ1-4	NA	CASRQKTATNEKLFF	TGTGCCAGCAGACAAAAGACGGCAACTAATGAAAAACTGTTTTTT
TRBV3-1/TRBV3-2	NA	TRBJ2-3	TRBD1	CASSQNTGGDTQYF	TGTGCCAGCAGCCAAAATACAGGGGGAGATACGCAGTATTTT
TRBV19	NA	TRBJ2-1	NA	CASSMGTPNEQFF	TGTGCCAGTAGTATGGGGACTCCCAATGAGCAGTTCTTC
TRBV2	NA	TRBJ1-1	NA	CASMPGGRRGAEAFF	TGTGCCAGCATGCCCGGTGGCAGGAGAGGCGCTGAAGCTTTCTTT
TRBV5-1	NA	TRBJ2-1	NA	CASSPTSDIRNEQFF	TGCGCCAGCAGCCCGACTAGTGATATACGGAATGAGCAGTTCTTC
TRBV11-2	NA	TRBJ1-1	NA	CASSFPGENTEAFF	TGTGCCAGCAGCTTTCCGGGAGAGAACACTGAAGCTTTCTTT
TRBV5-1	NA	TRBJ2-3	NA	CASRMDSLGTDTQYF	TGCGCCAGCAGGATGGACTCCCTGGGCACAGATACGCAGTATTTT
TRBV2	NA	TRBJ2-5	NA	CASSEVQGQQTQYF	TGTGCCAGCAGTGAAGTCCAGGGTCAACAGACCCAGTACTTC
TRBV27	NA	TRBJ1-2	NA	CASSLRMNYGYTF	TGTGCCAGCAGTCTAAGGATGAACTATGGCTACACCTTC
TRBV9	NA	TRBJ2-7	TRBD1	CASSVEGQGFEQYF	TGTGCCAGCAGCGTAGAGGGACAGGGTTTCGAGCAGTACTTC
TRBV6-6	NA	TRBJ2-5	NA	CASIDRDGQETQYF	TGTGCCAGCATTGACCGGGACGGACAAGAGACCCAGTACTTC
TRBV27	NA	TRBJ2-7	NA	CASRFRGLGGLRSYEQYF	TGTGCCAGCAGATTTCGGGGACTTGGGGGGCTAAGATCTTACGAGCAGTACTTC
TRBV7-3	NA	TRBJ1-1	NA	CASSPGANTEAFF	TGTGCCAGCAGCCCGGGAGCGAACACTGAAGCTTTCTTT
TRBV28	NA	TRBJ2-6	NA	CASTPDGVGANVLTF	TGTGCCAGCACCCCTGACGGGGTCGGGGCCAACGTCCTGACTTTC
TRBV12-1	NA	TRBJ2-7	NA	CASSSKAGNPYEQYF	TGTGCCAGCAGCTCGAAGGCGGGGAACCCCTACGAGCAGTACTTC
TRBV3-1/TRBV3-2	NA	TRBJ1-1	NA	CASSQSPDRNTEAFF	TGTGCCAGCAGCCAATCCCCGGACAGGAACACTGAAGCTTTCTTT
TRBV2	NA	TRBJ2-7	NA	CAWGFTVSSYEQYF	TGTGCATGGGGGTTCACGGTGAGCTCCTACGAGCAGTACTTC
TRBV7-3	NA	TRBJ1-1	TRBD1	CASSPGTGTSEAFF	TGTGCCAGCAGCCCAGGGACAGGGACGAGTGAAGCTTTCTTT
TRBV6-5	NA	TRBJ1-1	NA	CASSWGGGTEAFF	TGTGCCAGCAGTTGGGGGGGTGGCACTGAAGCTTTCTTT
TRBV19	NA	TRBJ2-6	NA	CATSREGSGANVLTF	TGTGCCACCTCCCGAGAGGGATCTGGGGCCAACGTCCTGACTTTC
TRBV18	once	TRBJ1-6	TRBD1	CASSPTTGNNSPLHF	TGTGCCAGCTCACCCACGACAGGGAATAATTCACCCCTCCACTTT
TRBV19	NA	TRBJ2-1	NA	CASSVAPSSYNEQFF	TGTGCCAGTAGTGTGGCCCCGAGCTCCTACAATGAGCAGTTCTTC
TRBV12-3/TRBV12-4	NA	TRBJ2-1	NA	CASSLEVPNEQFF	TGTGCCAGCAGTTTAGAGGTACCTAATGAGCAGTTCTTC
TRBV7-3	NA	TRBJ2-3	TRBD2	CASSRAGVTTDTQYF	TGTGCCAGCAGCAGAGCGGGGGTTACCACAGATACGCAGTATTTT
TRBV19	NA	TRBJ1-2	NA	CASSIGHRAPYGYTF	TGTGCCAGTAGTATTGGGCACCGGGCCCCCTATGGCTACACCTTC
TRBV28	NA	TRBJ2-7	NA	CASSSLGEQYF	TGTGCCAGCAGTTCACTTGGCGAGCAGTACTTC
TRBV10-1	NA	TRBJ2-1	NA	CASSEASSYNEQFF	TGCGCCAGCAGTGAGGCAAGCTCCTACAATGAGCAGTTCTTC
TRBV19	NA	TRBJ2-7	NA	CATSRSPYYEQYF	TGTGCCACATCCCGCTCCCCGTACTACGAGCAGTACTTC
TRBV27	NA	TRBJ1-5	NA	CASSRTGSTGQPQHF	TGTGCCAGCAGCCGGACCGGGTCAACGGGGCAGCCCCAGCATTTT
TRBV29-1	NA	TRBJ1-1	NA	CSVRQSSEAFF	TGCAGCGTTCGACAGTCTTCTGAAGCTTTCTTT